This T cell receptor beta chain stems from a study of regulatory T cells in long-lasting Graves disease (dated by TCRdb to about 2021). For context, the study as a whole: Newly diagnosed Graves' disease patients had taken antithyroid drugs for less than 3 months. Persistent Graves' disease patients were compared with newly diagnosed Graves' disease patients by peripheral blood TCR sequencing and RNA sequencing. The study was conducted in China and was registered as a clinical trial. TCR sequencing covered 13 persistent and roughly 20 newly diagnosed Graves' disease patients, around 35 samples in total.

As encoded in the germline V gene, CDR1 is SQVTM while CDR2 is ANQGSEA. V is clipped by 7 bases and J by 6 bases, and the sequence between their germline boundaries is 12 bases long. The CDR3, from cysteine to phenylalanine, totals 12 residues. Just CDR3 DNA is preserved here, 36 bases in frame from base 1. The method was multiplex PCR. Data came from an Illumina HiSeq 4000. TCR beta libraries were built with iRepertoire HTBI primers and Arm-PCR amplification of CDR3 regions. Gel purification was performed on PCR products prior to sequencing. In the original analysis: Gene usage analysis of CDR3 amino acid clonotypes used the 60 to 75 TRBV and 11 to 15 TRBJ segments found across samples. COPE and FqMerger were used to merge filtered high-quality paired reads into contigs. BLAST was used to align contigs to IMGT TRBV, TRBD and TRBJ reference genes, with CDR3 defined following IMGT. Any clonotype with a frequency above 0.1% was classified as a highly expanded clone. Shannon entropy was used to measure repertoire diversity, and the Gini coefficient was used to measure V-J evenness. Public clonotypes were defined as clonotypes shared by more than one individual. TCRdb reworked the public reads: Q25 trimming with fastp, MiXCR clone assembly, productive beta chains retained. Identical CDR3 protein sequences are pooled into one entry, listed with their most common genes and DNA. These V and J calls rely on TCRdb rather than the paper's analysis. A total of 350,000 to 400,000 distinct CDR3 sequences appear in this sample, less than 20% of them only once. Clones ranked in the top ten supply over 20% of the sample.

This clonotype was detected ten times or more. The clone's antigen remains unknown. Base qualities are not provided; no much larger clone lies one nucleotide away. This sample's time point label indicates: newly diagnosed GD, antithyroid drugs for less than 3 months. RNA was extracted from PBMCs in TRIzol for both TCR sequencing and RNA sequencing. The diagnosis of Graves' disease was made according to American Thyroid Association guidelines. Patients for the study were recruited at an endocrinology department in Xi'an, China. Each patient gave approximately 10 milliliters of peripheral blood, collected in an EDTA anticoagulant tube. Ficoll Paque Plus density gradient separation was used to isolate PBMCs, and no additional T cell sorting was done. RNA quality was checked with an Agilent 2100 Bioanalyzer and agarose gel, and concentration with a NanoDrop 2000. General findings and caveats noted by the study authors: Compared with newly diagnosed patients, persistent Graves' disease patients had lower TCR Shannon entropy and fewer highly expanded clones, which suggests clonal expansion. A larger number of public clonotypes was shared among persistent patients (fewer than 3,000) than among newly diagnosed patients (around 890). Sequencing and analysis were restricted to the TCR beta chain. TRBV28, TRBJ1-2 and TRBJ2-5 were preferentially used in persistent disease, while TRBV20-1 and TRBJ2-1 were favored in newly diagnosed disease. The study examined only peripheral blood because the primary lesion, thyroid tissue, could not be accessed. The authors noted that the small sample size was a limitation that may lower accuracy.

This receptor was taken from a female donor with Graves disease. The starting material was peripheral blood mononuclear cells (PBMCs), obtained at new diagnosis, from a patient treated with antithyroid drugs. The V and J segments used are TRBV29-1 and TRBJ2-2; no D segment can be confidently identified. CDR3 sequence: CSAAMAAGELFF. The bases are TGCAGCGCGGCCATGGCGGCCGGGGAGCTGTTTTTT.